This T cell receptor beta chain was documented in a study of T cells in Graves' hyperthyroidism and ophthalmopathy. Study outcomes and limitations: Ophthalmopathy cases were set apart from stable hyperthyroidism by a 13 V-J model. The blood repertoire included most of the expanded thyroid clonotypes above 0.001.

Trimming removed 2 bases from V and 13 bases from J; junction bases left unmatched: 13. CDR1 and CDR2 from the germline V gene are SGHRS and YFSETQ. The CDR3 spans 15 residues. This clonotype has a count of ten or more. Its antigen is not known. RNA transcripts were the template for amplifying TCR beta CDR3 regions. Using the HTBI primer set, a first-round RT-PCR was run on the TCR CDR3. TCRdb itself ran the multiplex PCR reads through MiXCR, one entry per CDR3 protein. The sample includes roughly 250,000 distinct CDR3 sequences, roughly 14% seen only once; the top ten take 13%. Hyperthyroidism had been newly diagnosed in patients aged 18 to 65, and its duration was under 2 months. The PBMCs studied were ones that came from 8 to 10 ml fresh peripheral blood.

The V gene is TRBV5-1, the J gene TRBJ2-1, with TRBD2 matching over 9 bases. The sequencing input was blood. This TCR derives from a woman in her thirties or forties with Graves' hyperthyroidism that later progressed to Graves' ophthalmopathy. CDR3 nucleotide sequence: TGCGCCAGCAGCTTTTGGCGGGAGGGGGTGGTGCGTCAGTTCTTC. It codes for CASSFWREGVVRQFF.